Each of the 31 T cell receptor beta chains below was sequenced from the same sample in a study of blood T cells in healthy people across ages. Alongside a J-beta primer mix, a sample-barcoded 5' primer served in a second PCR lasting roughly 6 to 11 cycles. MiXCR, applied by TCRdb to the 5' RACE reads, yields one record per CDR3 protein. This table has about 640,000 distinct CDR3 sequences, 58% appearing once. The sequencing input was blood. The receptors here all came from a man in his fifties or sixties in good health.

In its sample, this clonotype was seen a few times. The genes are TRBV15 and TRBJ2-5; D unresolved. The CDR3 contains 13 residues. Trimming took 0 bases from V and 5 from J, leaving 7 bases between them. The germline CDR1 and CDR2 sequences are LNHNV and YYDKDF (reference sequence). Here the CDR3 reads CATSRESLETQYF. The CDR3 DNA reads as TGTGCCACCAGCAGAGAATCGTTGGAGACCCAGTACTTC.

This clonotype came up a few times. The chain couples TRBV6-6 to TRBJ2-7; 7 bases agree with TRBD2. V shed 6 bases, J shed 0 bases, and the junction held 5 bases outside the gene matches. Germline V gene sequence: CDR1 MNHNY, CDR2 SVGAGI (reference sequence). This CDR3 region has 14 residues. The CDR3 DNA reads TGTGCCAGCAGCCCCGGGGGGTTCTCCTACGAGCAGTACTTC. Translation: CASSPGGFSYEQYF.

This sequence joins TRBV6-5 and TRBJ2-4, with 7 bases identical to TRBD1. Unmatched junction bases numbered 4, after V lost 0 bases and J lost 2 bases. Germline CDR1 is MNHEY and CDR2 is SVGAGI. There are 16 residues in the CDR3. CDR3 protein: CASSYSTGESKNIQYF. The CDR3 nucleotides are TGTGCCAGCAGTTACTCTACAGGGGAGTCCAAAAACATTCAGTACTTC.

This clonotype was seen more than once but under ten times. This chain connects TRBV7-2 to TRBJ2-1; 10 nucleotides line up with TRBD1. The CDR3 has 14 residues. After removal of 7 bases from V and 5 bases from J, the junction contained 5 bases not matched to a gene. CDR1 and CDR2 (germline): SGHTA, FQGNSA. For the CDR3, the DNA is TGTGCCAGCAAAAGGGGACAGGGGAACAATGAGCAGTTCTTC. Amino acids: CASKRGQGNNEQFF. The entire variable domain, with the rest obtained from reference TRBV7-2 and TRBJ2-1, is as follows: GAGVSQSPSNKVTEKGKDVELRCDPISGHTALYWYRQSLGQGLEFLIYFQGNSAPDKSGLPSDRFSAERTGGSVSTLTIQRTQQEDSAVYLCASKRGQGNNEQFFGPGTRLTVL.

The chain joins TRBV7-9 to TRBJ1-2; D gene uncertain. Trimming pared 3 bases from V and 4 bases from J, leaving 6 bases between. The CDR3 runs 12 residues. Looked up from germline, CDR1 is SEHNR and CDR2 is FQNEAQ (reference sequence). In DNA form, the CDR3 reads TGTGCCAGCAGCTTGCAGGCCTATGGCTACACCTTC. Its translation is CASSLQAYGYTF.

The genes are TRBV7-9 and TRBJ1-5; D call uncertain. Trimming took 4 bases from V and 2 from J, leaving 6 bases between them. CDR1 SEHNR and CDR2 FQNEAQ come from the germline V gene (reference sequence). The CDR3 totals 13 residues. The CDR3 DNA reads TGTGCCAGCAGCTCCGCCGGCAATCAGCCCCAGCATTTT. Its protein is CASSSAGNQPQHF.

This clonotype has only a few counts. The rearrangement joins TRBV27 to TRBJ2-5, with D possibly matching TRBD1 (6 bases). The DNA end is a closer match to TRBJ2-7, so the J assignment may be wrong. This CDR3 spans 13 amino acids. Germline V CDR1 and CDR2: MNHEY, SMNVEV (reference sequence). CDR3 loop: CASSPTGIYEQYF. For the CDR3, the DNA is TGTGCCAGCAGCCCCACAGGGATCTACGAGCAGTACTTC.

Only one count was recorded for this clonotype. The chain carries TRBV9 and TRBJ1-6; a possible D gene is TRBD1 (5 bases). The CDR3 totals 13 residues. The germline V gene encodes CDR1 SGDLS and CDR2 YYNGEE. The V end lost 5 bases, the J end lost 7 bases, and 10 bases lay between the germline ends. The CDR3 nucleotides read TGTGCCAGCAGTCAGGGATTCAATTCACCCCTCCACTTT. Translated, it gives CASSQGFNSPLHF. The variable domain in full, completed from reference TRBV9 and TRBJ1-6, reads DSGVTQTPKHLITATGQRVTLRCSPRSGDLSVYWYQQSLDQGLQFLIQYYNGEERAKGNILERFSAQQFPDLHSELNLSSLELGDSALYFCASSQGFNSPLHFGNGTRLTVT.

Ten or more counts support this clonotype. The chain's CDR3 is CASSRQETQYF. The CDR3 coding sequence is TGTGCCAGCAGCCGGCAAGAGACCCAGTACTTC. V and J are TRBV6-5 and TRBJ2-5; no clear D. The CDR3 totals 11 residues. From germline, CDR1 is MNHEY and CDR2 SVGAGI. V gave up 6 bases and J gave up 2 bases, with 4 bases separating them.

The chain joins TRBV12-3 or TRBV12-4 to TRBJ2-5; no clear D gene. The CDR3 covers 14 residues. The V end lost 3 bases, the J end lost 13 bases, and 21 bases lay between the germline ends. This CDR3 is CASSFRFDGASLYF. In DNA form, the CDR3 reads TGTGCCAGCAGTTTCAGATTCGACGGAGCATCCTTGTACTTC.

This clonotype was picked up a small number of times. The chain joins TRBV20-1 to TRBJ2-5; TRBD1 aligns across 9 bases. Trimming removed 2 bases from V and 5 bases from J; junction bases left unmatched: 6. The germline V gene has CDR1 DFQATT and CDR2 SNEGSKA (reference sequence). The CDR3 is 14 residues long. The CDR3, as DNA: TGCAGTGCTAGATCGGACAGGGGAGGTGAGACCCAGTACTTC. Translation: CSARSDRGGETQYF.

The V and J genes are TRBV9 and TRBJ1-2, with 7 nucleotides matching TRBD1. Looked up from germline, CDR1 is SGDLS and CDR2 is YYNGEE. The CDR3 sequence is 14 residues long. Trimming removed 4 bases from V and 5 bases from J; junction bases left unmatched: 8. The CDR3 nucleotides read TGTGCCAGCAGCTCCCAGACAGGGACTTATGGCTACACCTTC. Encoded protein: CASSSQTGTYGYTF.

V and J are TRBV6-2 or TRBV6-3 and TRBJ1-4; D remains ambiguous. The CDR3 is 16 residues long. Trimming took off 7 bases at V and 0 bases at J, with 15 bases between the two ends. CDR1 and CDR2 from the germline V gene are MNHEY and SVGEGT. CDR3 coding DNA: TGTGCCAGCACCCTCGGTCCGGCCGCAACTAATGAAAAACTGTTTTTT. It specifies CASTLGPAATNEKLFF.

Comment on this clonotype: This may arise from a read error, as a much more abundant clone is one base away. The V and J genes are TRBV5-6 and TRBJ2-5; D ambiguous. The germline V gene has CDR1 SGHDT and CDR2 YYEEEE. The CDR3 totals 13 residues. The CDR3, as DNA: TGTGCCAGCAGCTTGGTGGCAGAAGAGGCCCAGTACTTC. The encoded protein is CASSLVAEEAQYF. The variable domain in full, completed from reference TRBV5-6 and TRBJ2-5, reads DAGVTQSPTHLIKTRGQQVTLRCSPKSGHDTVSWYQQALGQGPQFIFQYYEEEERQRGNFPDRFSGHQFPNYSSELNVNALLLGDSALYLCASSLVAEEAQYFGPGTRLLVL.

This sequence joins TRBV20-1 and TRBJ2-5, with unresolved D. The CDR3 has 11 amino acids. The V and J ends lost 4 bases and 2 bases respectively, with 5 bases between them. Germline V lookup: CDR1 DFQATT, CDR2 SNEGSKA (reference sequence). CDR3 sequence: CSANPQETQYF. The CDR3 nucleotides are TGCAGTGCTAACCCTCAAGAGACCCAGTACTTC.

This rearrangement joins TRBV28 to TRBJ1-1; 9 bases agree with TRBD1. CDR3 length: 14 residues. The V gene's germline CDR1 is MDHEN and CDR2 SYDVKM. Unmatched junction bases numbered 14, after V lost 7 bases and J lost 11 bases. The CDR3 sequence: CASTLPGGTGIAFF. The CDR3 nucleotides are TGTGCCAGCACCTTACCTGGGGGGACAGGGATCGCTTTCTTT. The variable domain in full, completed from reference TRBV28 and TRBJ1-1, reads DVKVTQSSRYLVKRTGEKVFLECVQDMDHENMFWYRQDPGLGLRLIYFSYDVKMKEKGDIPEGYSVSREKKERFSLILESASTNQTSMYLCASTLPGGTGIAFFGQGTRLTVV.

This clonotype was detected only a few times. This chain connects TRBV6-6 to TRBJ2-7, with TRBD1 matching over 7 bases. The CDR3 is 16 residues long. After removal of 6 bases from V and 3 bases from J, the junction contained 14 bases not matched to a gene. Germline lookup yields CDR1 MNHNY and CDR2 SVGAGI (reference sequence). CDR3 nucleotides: TGTGCCAGCAGCCCACATTCGGGACAGAGAAGCTACGAGCAGTACTTC. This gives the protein CASSPHSGQRSYEQYF.

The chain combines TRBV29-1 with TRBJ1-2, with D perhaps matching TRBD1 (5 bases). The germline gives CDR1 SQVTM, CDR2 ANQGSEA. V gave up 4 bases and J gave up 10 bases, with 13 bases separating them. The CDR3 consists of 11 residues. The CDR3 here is CSVGAAGVYTF. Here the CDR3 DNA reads TGCAGCGTTGGAGCTGCGGGGGTCTACACCTTC.

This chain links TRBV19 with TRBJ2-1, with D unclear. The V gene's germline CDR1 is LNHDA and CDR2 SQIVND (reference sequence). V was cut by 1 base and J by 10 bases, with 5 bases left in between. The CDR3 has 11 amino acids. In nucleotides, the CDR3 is TGTGCCAGTAGTATAGGTCTAGAGCAGTTCTTC. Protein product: CASSIGLEQFF.

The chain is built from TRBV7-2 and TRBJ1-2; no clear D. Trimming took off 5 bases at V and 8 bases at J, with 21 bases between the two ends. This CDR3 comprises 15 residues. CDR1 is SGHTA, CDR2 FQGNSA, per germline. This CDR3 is CASSPGSRPLLGYTF. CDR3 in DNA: TGTGCCAGCAGCCCGGGGTCCAGGCCCCTTTTAGGCTACACCTTC.

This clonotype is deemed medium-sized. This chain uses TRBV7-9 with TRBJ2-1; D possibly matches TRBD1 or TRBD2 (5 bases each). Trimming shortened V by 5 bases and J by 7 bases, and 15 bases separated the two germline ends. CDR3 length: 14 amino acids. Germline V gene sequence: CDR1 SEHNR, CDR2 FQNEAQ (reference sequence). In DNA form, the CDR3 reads TGTGCCAGCAGCGATGGGACGACCGGGAATGAGCAGTTCTTC. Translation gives CASSDGTTGNEQFF.

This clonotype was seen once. The CDR3 DNA is TGCGCCAGCAGCCAAGGGGTTTTAGCGGGGAGCGACACGGATACGCAGTATTTT. Residues: CASSQGVLAGSDTDTQYF. This chain joins TRBV4-1 and TRBJ2-3; 8 nucleotides align to TRBD2. Trimming took 1 base from V and 6 from J; bases not matched to a gene: 15. Germline CDR1 MGHRA, CDR2 YSYEKL. The CDR3 is 18 residues long.

The CDR3 protein is CASSLEARDYGYTF. Written as DNA, the CDR3 is TGTGCCAGCAGCTTAGAGGCCAGAGACTATGGCTACACCTTC. The chain has TRBV7-2 and TRBJ1-2, with D unresolved. The V end was cut by 1 base, the J end by 3 bases, with 9 bases between. The CDR3 totals 14 residues. Germline CDR1 and CDR2: SGHTA and FQGNSA.

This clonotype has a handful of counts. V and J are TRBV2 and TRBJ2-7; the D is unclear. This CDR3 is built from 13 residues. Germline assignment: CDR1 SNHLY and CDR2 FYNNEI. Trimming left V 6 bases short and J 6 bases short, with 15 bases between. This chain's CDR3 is CASSYLLRGEQYF. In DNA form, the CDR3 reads TGTGCCAGCAGCTACCTTCTGCGAGGCGAGCAGTACTTC.

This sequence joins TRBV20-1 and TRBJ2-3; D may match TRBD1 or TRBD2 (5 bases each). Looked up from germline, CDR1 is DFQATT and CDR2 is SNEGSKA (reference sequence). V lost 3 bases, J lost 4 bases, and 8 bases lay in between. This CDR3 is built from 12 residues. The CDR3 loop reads CSASGTPDTQYF. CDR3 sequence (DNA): TGCAGTGCTAGCGGGACCCCAGATACGCAGTATTTT.

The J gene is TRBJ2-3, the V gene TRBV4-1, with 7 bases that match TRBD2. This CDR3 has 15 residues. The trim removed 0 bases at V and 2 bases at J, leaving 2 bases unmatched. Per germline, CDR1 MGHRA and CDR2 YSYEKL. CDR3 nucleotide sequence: TGCGCCAGCAGCCAAGAAGGGACTAACACAGATACGCAGTATTTT. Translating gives CASSQEGTNTDTQYF.

In nucleotides, the CDR3 is TGTGCCAGCAGCCCGTATCTTGGCAGCAGCCAAGAGACCCAGTACTTC. It translates to CASSPYLGSSQETQYF. The chain carries TRBV7-2 and TRBJ2-5; D not resolved. Germline V gene sequence: CDR1 SGHTA, CDR2 FQGNSA. V lost 5 bases and J 1 base, leaving 17 bases between the germline ends. The CDR3 sequence is 16 residues long.

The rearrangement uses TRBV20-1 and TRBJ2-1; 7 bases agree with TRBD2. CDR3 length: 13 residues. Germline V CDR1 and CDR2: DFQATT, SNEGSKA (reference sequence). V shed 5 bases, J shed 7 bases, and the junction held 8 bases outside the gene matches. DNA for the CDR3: TGCAGTGCTCCGACTAGCCTGGGTAATGAGCAGTTCTTC. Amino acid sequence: CSAPTSLGNEQFF.

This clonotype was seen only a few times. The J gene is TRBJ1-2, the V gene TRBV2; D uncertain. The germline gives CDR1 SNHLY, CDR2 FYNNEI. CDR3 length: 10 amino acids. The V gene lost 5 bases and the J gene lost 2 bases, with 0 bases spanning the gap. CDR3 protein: CASSNYGYTF. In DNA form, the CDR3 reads TGTGCCAGCAGTAACTATGGCTACACCTTC.

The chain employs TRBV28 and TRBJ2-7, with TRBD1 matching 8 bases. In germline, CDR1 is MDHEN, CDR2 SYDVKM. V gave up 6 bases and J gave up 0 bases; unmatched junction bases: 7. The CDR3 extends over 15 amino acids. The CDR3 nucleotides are TGTGCCAGCAGCCGAACCGGGACAGGCTCCTACGAGCAGTACTTC. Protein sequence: CASSRTGTGSYEQYF.

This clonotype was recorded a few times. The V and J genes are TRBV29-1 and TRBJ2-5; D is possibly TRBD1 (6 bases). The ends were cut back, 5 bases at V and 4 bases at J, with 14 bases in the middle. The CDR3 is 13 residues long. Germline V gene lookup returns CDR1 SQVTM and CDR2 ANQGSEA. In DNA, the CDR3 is TGCAGCGTTACATGGGGGCTTGGAGAGACCCAGTACTTC. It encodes CSVTWGLGETQYF.